The clone carrying this TCR beta chain has just one count. This sample is drawn from a study of blood T cell repertoires in COVID-19. Grouping used clinical history reported by participants in a survey and questionnaire. Donors in Cohort 3 who had recovered were those with two negative PCRs, healthcare professional clearance, or resolution of their symptoms. The table came from immunoSEQ multiplex PCR; TCRdb's copy has only in-frame clones and leaves some out. The repertoire consists of about 140,000 clones, with 60% to 80% occurring once and the leading ten covering around 2.9%. The CDR3 has 14 residues. The V gene end was trimmed by 3 bases and the J gene end by 4 bases; junction bases not matched to a gene: 4. The germline gives CDR1 KGHSH, CDR2 LQKENI.

This clonotype was sampled from a woman in her forties or fifties who had recovered from COVID-19. Specimen: PBMCs or T cells enriched from blood (not recorded which). The chain carries TRBV18 and TRBJ2-5; TRBD1 matches at 8 bases. The chain's CDR3 is CASSPGQGRETQYF. In DNA form, the CDR3 reads TGTGCCAGCTCACCCGGACAGGGTCGAGAGACCCAGTACTTC. Full variable domain (missing parts from reference TRBV18 and TRBJ2-5): NAGVMQNPRHLVRRRGQEARLRCSPMKGHSHVYWYRQLPEEGLKFMVYLQKENIIDESGMPKERFSAEFPKEGPSILRIQQVVRGDSAAYFCASSPGQGRETQYFGPGTRLLVL.